This T cell receptor (beta chain) was identified in a study of glioma-infiltrating T cells after dendritic cell vaccination. Repertoires were generated with immunoSEQ multiplex PCR, while TCRdb's copy carries only in-frame clones and drops some. The sample holds 85,000 to 110,000 clones; 81% are singletons and the top ten take approximately 12%. The CDR3 is made up of 13 amino acids. CDR1 SNHLY and CDR2 FYNNEI come from the germline V gene. The ends were cut back, 4 bases at V and 4 bases at J, with 7 bases in the middle. This clone was seen only once. This sequence originates from a human donor with glioblastoma. The specimen comprised blood, sampled before dendritic cell vaccination. The gene calls are TRBV2 and TRBJ2-2; D call uncertain. Here the CDR3 reads CASSVGSTGELFF. DNA for the CDR3: TGTGCCAGCAGTGTTGGCAGCACCGGGGAGCTGTTTTTT. Drawing the rest from reference TRBV2 and TRBJ2-2, the complete variable domain is EPEVTQTPSHQVTQMGQEVILRCVPISNHLYFYWYRQILGQKVEFLVSFYNNEISEKSEIFDDQFSVERPDGSNFTLKIRSTKLEDSAMYFCASSVGSTGELFFGEGSRLTVL.